A single sample is the source of the 32 T cell receptor beta chains below, sequenced in a study of shared clonotypes between healthy human individuals. Sequencing used immunoSEQ multiplex PCR; TCRdb keeps in-frame clones, though not all of them. The sample holds over 2 million clones, under 95% seen once. Material: naive CD4+ T cells from PBMCs. The sample's subset: CD45RA+ positively selected. Source of these receptors: a young man in good health. Some clones in this sample may be carry-over from other donors' samples.

The gene calls are TRBV6-5 and TRBJ2-7; 10 positions agree with TRBD1. Germline CDR1 MNHEY, CDR2 SVGAGI. The CDR3 has 15 amino acids. The ends lost 6 bases at V and 2 bases at J; junction bases unmatched: 7. The CDR3: CASSSGTGATYEQYF. The CDR3 nucleotides are TGTGCCAGCAGCTCCGGGACAGGGGCAACCTACGAGCAGTACTTC.

The chain couples TRBV15 to TRBJ2-1; 8 bases match TRBD1. There are 13 residues in the CDR3. Germline lookup yields CDR1 LNHNV and CDR2 YYDKDF (reference sequence). The J segment lost 7 bases and the V segment lost 5 bases, leaving 4 bases of the junction unmatched. CDR3 bases: TGTGCCACCAGCCAGGGGGCGGTGAATGAGCAGTTCTTC. Translated, it gives CATSQGAVNEQFF.

This clone was seen a handful of times. The V call is TRBV28, the J call TRBJ1-3; possibly TRBD1 for D (6 bases). Germline V gene data show CDR1 as MDHEN and CDR2 as SYDVKM. Trimming took 3 bases from V and 3 from J, leaving 15 bases between them. CDR3 length: 16 amino acids. CDR3 nucleotide sequence: TGTGCCAGCAGTTTCCACCCGGGACAACTTGGAAACACCATATATTTT. Protein sequence: CASSFHPGQLGNTIYF.

The chain recombines TRBV1 with TRBJ2-2; no check of the table's D call, TRBD2, against the DNA was made. TRBV1 is shown as a pseudogene. This CDR3 is built from 18 residues. The CDR3 nucleotides read TGCACCAGCAGCGGTCCAACTAGCGGGAGGTTGAACACCGGGGAGCTGTTTTTT. Encoded protein: CTSSGPTSGRLNTGELFF.

The J gene is TRBJ2-2, the V gene TRBV5-1, with no clear D. V was cut by 2 bases and J by 3 bases, with 8 bases left in between. The CDR3 length is 14 residues. Germline V gives CDR1 SGHRS, CDR2 YFSETQ. CDR3 region: CASSFHFDTGELFF. The CDR3 DNA reads TGCGCCAGCAGCTTCCACTTCGACACCGGGGAGCTGTTTTTT.

CDR3 residues: CASSSTRDTQYF. CDR3 bases: TGTGCCAGCAGCTCCACGCGCGATACGCAGTATTTT. The rearrangement joins TRBV7-9 to TRBJ2-3; D not resolved. The V gene lost 4 bases and the J gene lost 6 bases, with 8 bases spanning the gap. There are 12 residues in the CDR3. CDR1 is SEHNR and CDR2 is FQNEAQ in the germline V gene (reference sequence).

The chain is built from TRBV13 and TRBJ2-5; D may correspond to TRBD1 or TRBD2 (5 bases each). Trimming left V 5 bases short and J 7 bases short, with 11 bases between. This CDR3 is 12 amino acids long. CDR1 and CDR2 from the germline V gene are PRHDT and FYEKMQ (reference sequence). Here the CDR3 DNA reads TGTGCCAGCAGCAGGGACGTCGGGACCCAGTACTTC. Translation gives CASSRDVGTQYF.

This sequence joins TRBV4-3 and TRBJ2-6, with D possibly matching TRBD1 (6 bases). Looked up from germline, CDR1 is LGHNA and CDR2 is YSLEER. Between the trimmed V and J ends, which lost 5 bases and 2 bases, there was a span of 22 bases. CDR3 length equals 19 residues. CDR3 amino acids: CASSSPPRQGIAGANVLTF. The CDR3 DNA reads TGCGCCAGCAGCTCCCCACCCCGGCAGGGGATCGCTGGGGCCAACGTCCTGACTTTC.

The chain is built from TRBV5-1 and TRBJ2-2; D gene unclear. Germline V lookup: CDR1 SGHRS, CDR2 YFSETQ. The CDR3 has 13 amino acids. V lost 0 bases, J lost 7 bases, and 7 bases lay in between. CDR3 residues: CASSLDSYGELFF. Here the CDR3 DNA reads TGCGCCAGCAGCTTGGACAGCTACGGGGAGCTGTTTTTT.

On this clone itself: The final CDR3 position lacks the conserved phenylalanine or tryptophan, pointing to a likely read error. This rearrangement joins TRBV15 to TRBJ1-2; TRBD1 aligns across 9 bases. Trimming removed 1 base from V and 4 bases from J; junction bases left unmatched: 4. Per the germline V gene, CDR1 is LNHNV and CDR2 is YYDKDF (reference sequence). The CDR3 runs to 15 residues. The CDR3 sequence is CATSRVQGAGYGYTL. The CDR3 nucleotides read TGTGCCACCAGCAGAGTACAGGGGGCTGGCTATGGCTACACCCTC.

The chain couples TRBV28 to TRBJ2-5, with 12 bases aligning to TRBD2. The V and J ends lost 8 bases and 7 bases, in that order; junction bases with no gene match: 8. This CDR3 is 14 amino acids long. Germline V gives CDR1 MDHEN, CDR2 SYDVKM. The CDR3 spells CASLAGGPLGTQYF. The CDR3 DNA is TGTGCCAGCCTAGCGGGAGGGCCTTTGGGGACCCAGTACTTC.

The chain is built from TRBV28 and TRBJ1-2, with D unresolved. The ends were cut back, 4 bases at V and 7 bases at J, with 16 bases in the middle. Germline V CDR1 and CDR2: MDHEN, SYDVKM. The CDR3 length is 14 residues. Here the CDR3 reads CASSSVVWGPGYTF. CDR3 nucleotide sequence: TGTGCCAGCAGTTCGGTCGTATGGGGTCCTGGCTACACCTTC.

The chain employs TRBV11-2 and TRBJ2-2, with a tentative D call TRBD1 (5 bases). The CDR3 extends over 19 amino acids. V was shortened by 0 bases and J by 2 bases, with 19 bases between the two germline ends. Germline values: CDR1 SGHAT, CDR2 FQNNGV. The CDR3 nucleotides read TGTGCCAGCAGCTTAGATCTTGGGGCAGGGCTTTTTAACACCGGGGAGCTGTTTTTT. It is translated as CASSLDLGAGLFNTGELFF.

V gene TRBV5-4 combines with J gene TRBJ2-7; D possibly matches TRBD1 or TRBD2 (6 bases each). Trimming took 1 base from V and 4 from J, leaving 18 bases between them. The CDR3 length is 16 residues. The V gene's germline CDR1 is SGHNT and CDR2 YYREEE (reference sequence). The CDR3 protein is CASSLPSGEEGYEQYF. The CDR3 DNA reads TGTGCCAGCAGCTTGCCCTCAGGGGAGGAAGGGTACGAGCAGTACTTC.

The chain links TRBV6-5 to TRBJ2-2, with 8 positions matching TRBD2. The CDR3 extends over 14 amino acids. Germline assignment: CDR1 MNHEY and CDR2 SVGAGI. The V segment lost 6 bases and the J segment 3 bases; nucleotides outside the gene matches: 3. The CDR3 region is CASSRGGDTGELFF. CDR3 DNA sequence: TGTGCCAGCAGCCGGGGGGGAGACACCGGGGAGCTGTTTTTT.

The chain's CDR3 is CASSHSRGRVDEKLFF. The CDR3 DNA follows: TGTGCCAGCAGCCACTCAAGGGGCAGGGTCGATGAAAAACTGTTTTTT. The V call is TRBV11-2, the J call TRBJ1-4; D is possibly TRBD1 (5 bases). Germline values: CDR1 SGHAT, CDR2 FQNNGV. The CDR3 runs to 16 residues. V was pared by 5 bases and J by 6 bases, with 19 bases between.

CDR3: CASSPSGYTEAFF. The DNA for the CDR3 is TGTGCCAGCTCACCATCGGGGTACACTGAAGCTTTCTTT. The chain couples TRBV18 to TRBJ1-1; D not certain. Between the trimmed V and J ends, which lost 2 bases and 3 bases, there was a span of 7 bases. Germline values: CDR1 KGHSH, CDR2 LQKENI. This CDR3 contains 13 residues.

The chain joins TRBV6-6 to TRBJ2-7, with 8 positions matching TRBD1. Germline V gives CDR1 MNHNY, CDR2 SVGAGI (reference sequence). Germline trimming cut 5 bases from V and 1 base from J; bases unmatched to any gene: 7. The CDR3 contains 15 residues. The CDR3 DNA reads TGTGCCAGCAGTAGCACAGGGGGAGTATCCTACGAGCAGTACTTC. It translates to CASSSTGGVSYEQYF.

The genes are TRBV18 and TRBJ2-5, with a weak D call TRBD2 (5 bases). The CDR3 sequence is 17 residues long. Germline CDR1 KGHSH, CDR2 LQKENI. Trimming pared 4 bases from V and 2 bases from J, leaving 20 bases between. The CDR3: CASSLSTSGAVQETQYF. CDR3 in DNA: TGTGCCAGCTCACTGAGTACGAGCGGCGCCGTACAAGAGACCCAGTACTTC.

The chain joins TRBV18 to TRBJ2-1; no clear D gene. Germline assignment: CDR1 KGHSH and CDR2 LQKENI. The V gene lost 3 bases and the J gene lost 10 bases, with 16 bases spanning the gap. This CDR3 has 14 residues. CDR3: CASSPPVGLGEQFF. CDR3 DNA: TGTGCCAGCTCACCTCCCGTTGGATTGGGAGAGCAGTTCTTC.

The CDR3 spells CASPWLIWNTEAFF. DNA for the CDR3: TGTGCCAGTCCTTGGTTAATATGGAACACTGAAGCTTTCTTT. V is TRBV19 and J is TRBJ1-1; D is undetermined. Between the trimmed V and J ends, which lost 8 bases and 1 base, there was a span of 14 bases. The CDR3 sequence is 14 residues long. Germline loops: CDR1 LNHDA, CDR2 SQIVND (reference sequence).

V is TRBV6-5 and J is TRBJ1-5; tentatively, D is TRBD1 (6 bases). Looked up from germline, CDR1 is MNHEY and CDR2 is SVGAGI. Trimming took off 6 bases at V and 3 bases at J, with 15 bases between the two ends. CDR3 size: 15 residues. The CDR3: CASRSGQIDNQPQHF. CDR3 nucleotide sequence: TGTGCCAGCAGATCCGGACAGATAGACAATCAGCCCCAGCATTTT.

V and J are TRBV5-1 and TRBJ2-1; perhaps TRBD1 as D (5 bases). The germline V gene has CDR1 SGHRS and CDR2 YFSETQ. The germline V and J ends were trimmed by 0 bases and 7 bases, with 20 bases remaining between them. The CDR3 extends over 17 amino acids. The CDR3 DNA reads as TGCGCCAGCAGCTTGGGAAGGGGCCCTAATCGGCTAAATGAGCAGTTCTTC. This sequence encodes CASSLGRGPNRLNEQFF.

The CDR3 loop is CASISGRMDEQFF. As DNA, the CDR3 is TGTGCCAGCATTAGCGGGAGGATGGATGAGCAGTTCTTC. The chain has TRBV27 and TRBJ2-1, with 10 bases fitting TRBD2. The ends lost 7 bases at V and 8 bases at J; junction bases unmatched: 5. CDR1 and CDR2 from the germline V gene are MNHEY and SMNVEV (reference sequence). This CDR3 contains 13 residues.

This clone was seen just once. The junction differs from germline at one of its ends, possibly a read error. The chain combines TRBV28 with TRBJ1-2, with 10 positions matching TRBD1. Germline-derived CDR1 and CDR2 are MDHEN and SYDVKM. The CDR3 is made up of 14 amino acids. The CDR3 nucleotides are TGTGCCAGCAGTTCCCCCGGGACAGGGGTGACTCTGGCCTTC. This translates into CASSSPGTGVTLAF.

The V and J genes are TRBV2 and TRBJ1-1; maybe TRBD1 (5 bases). Germline V gene lookup returns CDR1 SNHLY and CDR2 FYNNEI. V was pared by 8 bases and J by 5 bases, with 12 bases between. The CDR3 runs to 12 residues. CDR3 amino acids: CASLRAATEAFF. The CDR3 bases are TGTGCCAGCCTCAGGGCGGCGACTGAAGCTTTCTTT.

The chain couples TRBV19 to TRBJ1-2; a possible D gene is TRBD1 (6 bases). Germline lookup yields CDR1 LNHDA and CDR2 SQIVND (reference sequence). V was trimmed by 1 base and J by 4 bases, leaving 10 bases between them. The CDR3 length is 14 residues. As DNA, the CDR3 is TGTGCCAGTAGTATAGCGGACAGTCCCTATGGCTACACCTTC. Translation: CASSIADSPYGYTF.

V gene TRBV5-6 combines with J gene TRBJ1-4; weak D call: TRBD1 (6 bases). The V and J ends lost 4 bases and 0 bases respectively, with 10 bases between them. The CDR3 has 15 amino acids. In germline, CDR1 is SGHDT, CDR2 YYEEEE. CDR3 sequence (DNA): TGTGCCAGCAGCAAAGGGGGAGCAACTAATGAAAAACTGTTTTTT. Translated, it gives CASSKGGATNEKLFF.

The genes are TRBV2 and TRBJ1-2; perhaps TRBD1 as D (5 bases). Germline CDR1 SNHLY, CDR2 FYNNEI. V shed 4 bases and J shed 5 bases, with 20 bases lying between them. CDR3 length: 16 amino acids. This CDR3 is CASSVLRDGGVYGYTF. Here the CDR3 DNA reads TGTGCCAGCAGTGTTTTAAGGGACGGCGGGGTTTATGGCTACACCTTC.

V usage is TRBV4-2 and J usage is TRBJ2-7; 9 nucleotides align to TRBD2. Germline CDR1 reads LGHNA; CDR2 reads YNFKEQ. V dropped 5 bases and J dropped 1; count of bases not matched to a gene: 6. The CDR3 is 15 amino acids. The CDR3 is CASSYRTSDSYEQYF. The CDR3 nucleotides are TGTGCCAGCAGCTACCGGACTAGCGATTCCTACGAGCAGTACTTC.

This chain uses TRBV7-3 with TRBJ2-3; TRBD2 matches 10 bases. Germline-derived CDR1 and CDR2 are SGHTA and FQGTGA. This CDR3 is 16 amino acids long. V shed 0 bases and J 4 bases; nucleotides not matched to a gene: 4. CDR3 sequence: CASSLTPLAGADTQYF. The CDR3 DNA is TGTGCCAGCAGCTTAACGCCGCTAGCGGGAGCAGATACGCAGTATTTT.

This sequence joins TRBV7-2 and TRBJ1-3; weak D call: TRBD1 (6 bases). Germline V gene sequence: CDR1 SGHTA, CDR2 FQGNSA. Trimming pared 6 bases from V and 9 bases from J, leaving 33 bases between. This CDR3 is 19 amino acids long. CDR3 in amino acids: CASSPDPTGHPSGRGTIYF. The CDR3 coding sequence is TGTGCCAGCAGTCCCGACCCGACAGGACACCCCTCGGGTCGCGGCACCATATATTTT.